A selection of T cell receptor beta chains follows, all from one sample in a study of T-cell memory formation after mild COVID-19. TCRdb itself ran the 5' RACE reads through MiXCR, one entry per CDR3 protein. The table shows approximately 580,000 distinct CDR3 sequences, with approximately 20% occurring only once. Sequenced material: PBMCs or a T cell subset sorted from them (not recorded which). The source is an adult woman who had mild COVID-19 (a few samples of this study predate the infection). Cell type and time point are not known. Both conserved end residues are part of each CDR3. Fields, in order: D gene, clone size, V gene, J gene, CDR3 DNA, CDR3 protein. D genes are given only for firm matches. Size values are once, few and many counts, or a class for expanded clones, and some rows have none.

D gene: .
clone size: few
V gene: TRBV6-1
J gene: TRBJ1-5
CDR3 DNA: TGTGCCAGCAGTGATTCGGGGGGTAGGTATCAGCCCCAGCATTTT
CDR3 protein: CASSDSGGRYQPQHF

D gene: TRBD2
clone size: .
V gene: TRBV5-8
J gene: TRBJ2-7
CDR3 DNA: TGTGCCAGCAGCCCAAGGTTAAGCGGGGCATCCTACGAGCAGTACTTC
CDR3 protein: CASSPRLSGASYEQYF

D gene: .
clone size: few
V gene: TRBV20-1
J gene: TRBJ2-1
CDR3 DNA: TGCAGTGCTAGAGCGGGATACAATGAGCAGTTCTTC
CDR3 protein: CSARAGYNEQFF

D gene: .
clone size: .
V gene: TRBV27
J gene: TRBJ1-2
CDR3 DNA: TGTGCCAGCAGTTTATGGCCGGGTCCGAACTATGGCTACACCTTC
CDR3 protein: CASSLWPGPNYGYTF

D gene: TRBD1
clone size: .
V gene: TRBV5-6
J gene: TRBJ1-1
CDR3 DNA: TGTGCCAGCAGCTTTCAGGGGGCTGCTGAAGCTTTCTTT
CDR3 protein: CASSFQGAAEAFF

D gene: TRBD1
clone size: .
V gene: TRBV12-3/TRBV12-4
J gene: TRBJ1-2
CDR3 DNA: TGTGCCAGCAGTTTAACCCGGGACAGGGCTATTTATGGCTACACCTTC
CDR3 protein: CASSLTRDRAIYGYTF

D gene: .
clone size: .
V gene: TRBV4-3
J gene: TRBJ1-1
CDR3 DNA: TGCGCCAGCAGCCAAGATGGGATGCGGAACACTGAAGCTTTCTTT
CDR3 protein: CASSQDGMRNTEAFF

D gene: TRBD1
clone size: .
V gene: TRBV5-1
J gene: TRBJ2-3
CDR3 DNA: TGCGCCAGCAGCGCCGACTTGGGACAGGGGGGAGATACGCAGTATTTT
CDR3 protein: CASSADLGQGGDTQYF

D gene: .
clone size: .
V gene: TRBV30
J gene: TRBJ2-3
CDR3 DNA: TGTGCCTGGAGTGGCGGGACGGCAGATACGCAGTATTTT
CDR3 protein: CAWSGGTADTQYF

D gene: .
clone size: many
V gene: TRBV4-1
J gene: TRBJ1-5
CDR3 DNA: TGCGCCAGCAGCCATTTTTTCGGATTTGTAGGGGTGGCTGAAAATCAGCCCCAGCATTTT
CDR3 protein: CASSHFFGFVGVAENQPQHF

D gene: TRBD2
clone size: .
V gene: TRBV12-3/TRBV12-4
J gene: TRBJ2-3
CDR3 DNA: TGTGCCAGCAGTTTGCCGGCTAGCGGGATGAGCACAGATACGCAGTATTTT
CDR3 protein: CASSLPASGMSTDTQYF

D gene: .
clone size: .
V gene: TRBV20-1
J gene: TRBJ2-1
CDR3 DNA: TGCAGTGCTAGAGATCTGGCAGGACCGGGGTACAATGAGCAGTTCTTC
CDR3 protein: CSARDLAGPGYNEQFF

D gene: .
clone size: .
V gene: TRBV12-3/TRBV12-4
J gene: TRBJ1-1
CDR3 DNA: TGTGCCAGCAGTTTCCGCCCTTCTGTGAACACTGAAGCTTTCTTT
CDR3 protein: CASSFRPSVNTEAFF

D gene: TRBD1
clone size: few
V gene: TRBV3-1
J gene: TRBJ1-2
CDR3 DNA: TGTGCCAGCAGCCAAGAAACGATTTACAGGGGGGTTAACTATGGCTACACCTTC
CDR3 protein: CASSQETIYRGVNYGYTF

D gene: .
clone size: .
V gene: TRBV6-1
J gene: TRBJ1-5
CDR3 DNA: TGTGCCAGCAGAGGGGGAGGCGGTCAGCCCCAGCATTTT
CDR3 protein: CASRGGGGQPQHF

D gene: .
clone size: .
V gene: TRBV14
J gene: TRBJ2-4
CDR3 DNA: TGTGCCAGCAGCCAAGGGGCGGGGCTAGCCAAAAACATTCAGTACTTC
CDR3 protein: CASSQGAGLAKNIQYF

D gene: .
clone size: .
V gene: TRBV9
J gene: TRBJ2-3
CDR3 DNA: TGTGCCAGCAGCGTAGTCAGGACACATACGCAGTATTTT
CDR3 protein: CASSVVRTHTQYF

D gene: .
clone size: medium-sized
V gene: TRBV19
J gene: TRBJ2-6
CDR3 DNA: TGTGCCAGTAGTACCGGACAGGGGGCCAACGTCCTGACTTTC
CDR3 protein: CASSTGQGANVLTF

D gene: .
clone size: .
V gene: TRBV29-1
J gene: TRBJ1-2
CDR3 DNA: TGCAGCGTTGCGGGTGGGGGTGGCTACACCTTC
CDR3 protein: CSVAGGGGYTF

D gene: .
clone size: .
V gene: TRBV7-9
J gene: TRBJ2-6
CDR3 DNA: TGTGCCAGCAGCTTAGCTGCAATTGGGGCGAGACTCTCTGCTGGGGCCAACGTCCTGACTTTC
CDR3 protein: CASSLAAIGARLSAGANVLTF

D gene: TRBD1
clone size: once
V gene: TRBV19
J gene: TRBJ1-1
CDR3 DNA: TGTGCCAGTAGGACAGGGGGCTGGAACACTGAAGCTTTCTTT
CDR3 protein: CASRTGGWNTEAFF

D gene: .
clone size: .
V gene: TRBV20-1
J gene: TRBJ2-1
CDR3 DNA: TGCAGTGCTCCGGGCTTGCGAGCCCAACACCCTTACAATGAGCAGTTCTTC
CDR3 protein: CSAPGLRAQHPYNEQFF

D gene: .
clone size: .
V gene: TRBV3-1
J gene: TRBJ1-1
CDR3 DNA: TGTGCCAGCAGCCAAGAACCCTATGAGGGCACTGAAGCTTTCTTT
CDR3 protein: CASSQEPYEGTEAFF

D gene: .
clone size: .
V gene: TRBV20-1
J gene: TRBJ1-5
CDR3 DNA: TGCAGTGCTAGAGTAGGAGGGGTCAGGGTTGGCAATCAGCCCCAGCATTTT
CDR3 protein: CSARVGGVRVGNQPQHF

D gene: .
clone size: few
V gene: TRBV9
J gene: TRBJ2-7
CDR3 DNA: TGTGCCAGCAGCCGGACAGAGTCTCTTTATTACGAGCAGTACTTC
CDR3 protein: CASSRTESLYYEQYF

D gene: .
clone size: few
V gene: TRBV5-6
J gene: TRBJ2-4
CDR3 DNA: TGTGCCAGCAGCGCCCGGGGTTGGGAAAACATTCAGTACTTC
CDR3 protein: CASSARGWENIQYF

D gene: TRBD1
clone size: .
V gene: TRBV5-5
J gene: TRBJ2-5
CDR3 DNA: TGTGCCAGCAGACTGACAGGGTCCAGCATAGAGACCCAGTACTTC
CDR3 protein: CASRLTGSSIETQYF

D gene: .
clone size: .
V gene: TRBV2
J gene: TRBJ1-4
CDR3 DNA: TGTGCCAGCACGGACGGGACAACAAATGAAAAACTGTTTTTT
CDR3 protein: CASTDGTTNEKLFF

D gene: .
clone size: few
V gene: TRBV2
J gene: TRBJ2-5
CDR3 DNA: TGTGCCAGCAGGTTTGGGTCTTCGGGTGAGACCCAGTACTTC
CDR3 protein: CASRFGSSGETQYF

D gene: TRBD2
clone size: few
V gene: TRBV7-2
J gene: TRBJ2-3
CDR3 DNA: TGTGCCAGCAGCCTCAGTCTACTAGCGGGAGGGACAGATACGCAGTATTTT
CDR3 protein: CASSLSLLAGGTDTQYF

D gene: TRBD2
clone size: .
V gene: TRBV30
J gene: TRBJ2-4
CDR3 DNA: TGTGCCTGGGGACTAGCGGAGTGGAACATTCAGTACTTC
CDR3 protein: CAWGLAEWNIQYF

D gene: TRBD2
clone size: .
V gene: TRBV12-3/TRBV12-4
J gene: TRBJ2-1
CDR3 DNA: TGTGCCAGCAGTTTGGGCGGGAGACGGGAGCAGTTCTTC
CDR3 protein: CASSLGGRREQFF

D gene: TRBD1
clone size: few
V gene: TRBV5-4
J gene: TRBJ1-2
CDR3 DNA: TGTGCCAGCAGCTACCGCGGACAGGGGTATGGCTACACCTTC
CDR3 protein: CASSYRGQGYGYTF

D gene: .
clone size: few
V gene: TRBV5-6
J gene: TRBJ2-5
CDR3 DNA: TGTGCCAGCACCCCGGGTTACGGGTCGGAGACCCAGTACTTC
CDR3 protein: CASTPGYGSETQYF

D gene: TRBD2
clone size: .
V gene: TRBV6-5
J gene: TRBJ2-5
CDR3 DNA: TGTGCCAGCAGTTACTCAGAATGGGGGGGGAGGTACCAAGAGACCCAGTACTTC
CDR3 protein: CASSYSEWGGRYQETQYF

D gene: .
clone size: few
V gene: TRBV24-1
J gene: TRBJ2-5
CDR3 DNA: TGTGCCACCAGTGATTTGCAACGCGGAGGACAGCAACAAGAGACCCAGTACTTC
CDR3 protein: CATSDLQRGGQQQETQYF

D gene: .
clone size: few
V gene: TRBV12-3/TRBV12-4
J gene: TRBJ1-3
CDR3 DNA: TGTGCCAGCAGTTTGAGGGAGACTGGAAACACCATATATTTT
CDR3 protein: CASSLRETGNTIYF

D gene: .
clone size: .
V gene: TRBV6-6
J gene: TRBJ1-1
CDR3 DNA: TGTGCCAGCACCTGGGGGGGTATGAACACTGAAGCTTTCTTT
CDR3 protein: CASTWGGMNTEAFF

D gene: .
clone size: .
V gene: TRBV3-1
J gene: TRBJ1-5
CDR3 DNA: TGTGCCAGCAGCCAAACCTCGCAGCAGCCCCAGCATTTT
CDR3 protein: CASSQTSQQPQHF

D gene: TRBD1
clone size: few
V gene: TRBV2
J gene: TRBJ2-7
CDR3 DNA: TGTGCCAGCAGTGAGGGCCGACAGGGGTACGAGCAGTACTTC
CDR3 protein: CASSEGRQGYEQYF

D gene: .
clone size: .
V gene: TRBV7-8
J gene: TRBJ1-4
CDR3 DNA: TGTGCCAGCAGCTTAGGTGGCCAGTTCAATGAAAAACTGTTTTTT
CDR3 protein: CASSLGGQFNEKLFF

D gene: TRBD2
clone size: many
V gene: TRBV7-9
J gene: TRBJ2-7
CDR3 DNA: TGTGCCAGCACCACACCCCAACCCGGGGGGGATCGCGAGCAGTACTTC
CDR3 protein: CASTTPQPGGDREQYF

D gene: TRBD2
clone size: .
V gene: TRBV6-5
J gene: TRBJ2-5
CDR3 DNA: TGTGCCAGCAGTTATGCTAGCGGGGGTTACCAAGAGACCCAGTACTTC
CDR3 protein: CASSYASGGYQETQYF

D gene: .
clone size: few
V gene: TRBV24-1
J gene: TRBJ2-2
CDR3 DNA: TGTGCCACCAGTGATTCGGGAACGTGGACCGGGGAGCTGTTTTTT
CDR3 protein: CATSDSGTWTGELFF